This TCR beta chain was identified in a study of CD8+ T cells in alopecia areata. Study-level background: It was 6 to 18 months of tofacitinib, and then there were 6 months off drug.

Following extraction, RNA underwent reverse transcription to cDNA, which served as the sequencing template. Profiling relied on immunoSEQ multiplex PCR, and the TCRdb table lists in-frame clones only, not all of them. The table shows 69,000 or so clones, with roughly 60% occurring only once. There are a few counts of this clone. The CDR3 is 15 amino acids. The germline V gene has CDR1 SEHNR and CDR2 FQNEAQ (reference sequence). V was trimmed by 1 base and J by 5 bases, leaving 12 bases between them. Here the sequenced sample was CD8+ T cells sorted from blood, taken at week 0. This TCR derives from a human donor with alopecia areata. The chain recombines TRBV7-9 with TRBJ1-5; maybe TRBD1 (5 bases). In nucleotides, the CDR3 is TGTGCCAGCAGCTTAGAGACAGAGGGTGATCAGCCCCAGCATTTT. Translated: CASSLETEGDQPQHF.